Following are 4 T cell receptor beta chains from one sample sequenced in a study of post-analysis software for immune sequencing data. Findings and caveats of the study: Patients carried roughly 5 TRBV segments more frequently than controls did, and TRBV5-6, TRBV5-1 and TRBV20-1 were among them.

No cognate antigen is known for these TCRs. The authors incorporated unique molecular identifiers into the TCR beta cDNA libraries. TCRdb re-derived calls from the PCR reads in MiXCR, one entry per CDR3 protein. The top ten hold 10% to 12% of the sample, which has almost 700,000 distinct CDR3 sequences, 59% seen once. The sample comprised blood. These receptors originate from a girl under 10 years old with multiple sclerosis.

This clonotype was seen many times. The chain links TRBV5-1 to TRBJ2-7; D gene unclear. The length of the CDR3 is 12 residues. The V end was cut by 3 bases, the J end by 2 bases, with 6 bases between. Germline values: CDR1 SGHRS, CDR2 YFSETQ. The CDR3 is CASSSRTYEQYF. The CDR3 coding sequence is TGCGCCAGCAGCTCCAGGACCTACGAGCAGTACTTC.

The J gene is TRBJ2-1, the V gene TRBV3-1; D tentatively reads TRBD1 or TRBD2 (5 bases each). Germline V CDR1 and CDR2: LGHDT, YNNKEL (reference sequence). The CDR3 has 15 amino acids. Between the trimmed V and J ends, which lost 3 bases and 9 bases, there was a span of 18 bases. CDR3 sequence: CASSQARGPLSEQFF. CDR3 coding DNA: TGTGCCAGCAGCCAGGCGAGGGGTCCGTTGAGTGAGCAGTTCTTC.

The V gene is TRBV9, the J gene TRBJ2-1; TRBD2 matches at 7 bases. The CDR3 loop spans 16 amino acids. The germline CDR1 and CDR2 sequences are SGDLS and YYNGEE. V trimming: 0 bases; J trimming: 0 bases; junction bases outside the gene matches: 3. The CDR3 sequence is CASSVVLAASYNEQFF. The CDR3 DNA is TGTGCCAGCAGCGTAGTTCTAGCGGCCTCCTACAATGAGCAGTTCTTC.

This clonotype was seen a handful of times. The chain employs TRBV5-6 and TRBJ2-1; TRBD2 aligns across 9 bases. The CDR3 is 16 amino acids. The germline V gene encodes CDR1 SGHDT and CDR2 YYEEEE. The V gene end was trimmed by 0 bases and the J gene end by 3 bases; junction bases not matched to a gene: 4. The CDR3 sequence: CASSLEIAGVYNEQFF. In nucleotides, the CDR3 is TGTGCCAGCAGCTTGGAAATAGCGGGGGTCTACAATGAGCAGTTCTTC.